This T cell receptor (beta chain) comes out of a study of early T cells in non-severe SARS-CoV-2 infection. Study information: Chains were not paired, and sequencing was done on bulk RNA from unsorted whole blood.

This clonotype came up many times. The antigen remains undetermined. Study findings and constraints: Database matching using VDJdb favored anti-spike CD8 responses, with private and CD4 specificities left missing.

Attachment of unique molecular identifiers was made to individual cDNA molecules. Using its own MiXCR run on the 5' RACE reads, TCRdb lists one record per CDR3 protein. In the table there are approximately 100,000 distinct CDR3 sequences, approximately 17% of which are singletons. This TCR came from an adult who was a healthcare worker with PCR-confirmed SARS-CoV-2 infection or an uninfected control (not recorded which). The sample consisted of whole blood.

CDR3: CSAQMGTGAGYGYTF. The CDR3 coding sequence is TGCAGCGCCCAAATGGGGACAGGAGCGGGGTATGGCTACACCTTC. The genes are TRBV29-1 and TRBJ1-2; TRBD1 aligns across 8 bases. The CDR3 covers 15 residues. Germline lookup yields CDR1 SQVTM and CDR2 ANQGSEA. V lost 7 bases, J lost 5 bases, and 15 bases stayed unmatched.